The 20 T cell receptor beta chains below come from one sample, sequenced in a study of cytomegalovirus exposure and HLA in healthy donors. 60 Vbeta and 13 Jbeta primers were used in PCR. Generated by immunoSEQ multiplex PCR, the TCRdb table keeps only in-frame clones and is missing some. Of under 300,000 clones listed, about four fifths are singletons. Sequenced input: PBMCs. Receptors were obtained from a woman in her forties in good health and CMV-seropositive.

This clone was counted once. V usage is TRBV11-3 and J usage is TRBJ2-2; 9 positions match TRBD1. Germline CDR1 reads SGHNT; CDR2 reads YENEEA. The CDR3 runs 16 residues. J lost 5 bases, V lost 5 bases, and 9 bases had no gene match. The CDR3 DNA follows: TGTGCCAGCAGCGAAACCGGGACAGGGATTACCGGGGAGCTGTTTTTT. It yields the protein CASSETGTGITGELFF. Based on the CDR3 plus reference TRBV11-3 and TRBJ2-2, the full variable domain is EAGVVQSPRYKIIEKKQPVAFWCNPISGHNTLYWYLQNLGQGPELLIRYENEEAVDDSQLPKDRFSAERLKGVDSTLKIQPAELGDSAVYLCASSETGTGITGELFFGEGSRLTVL.

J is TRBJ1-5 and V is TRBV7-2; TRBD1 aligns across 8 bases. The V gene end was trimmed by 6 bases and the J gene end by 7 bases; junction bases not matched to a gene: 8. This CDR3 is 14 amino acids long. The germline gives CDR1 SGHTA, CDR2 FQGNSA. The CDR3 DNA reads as TGTGCCAGCAGTCAAGGACAGGGAGGGCAGCCCCAGCATTTT. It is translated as CASSQGQGGQPQHF.

CDR3 protein: CSVVGQGLRETQYF. The CDR3 DNA is TGCAGCGTTGTGGGACAGGGGCTTCGAGAGACCCAGTACTTC. This chain joins TRBV29-1 and TRBJ2-5; 10 bases map to TRBD1. The CDR3 has 14 residues. With 4 bases clipped from V and 4 bases from J, the junction kept 6 bases outside the gene matches. CDR1 is SQVTM and CDR2 is ANQGSEA in the germline V gene.

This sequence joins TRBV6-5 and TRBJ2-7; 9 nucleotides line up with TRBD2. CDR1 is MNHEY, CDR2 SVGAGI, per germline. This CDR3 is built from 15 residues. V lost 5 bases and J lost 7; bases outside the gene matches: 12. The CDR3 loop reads CASSPTGAGGWEQYF. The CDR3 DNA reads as TGTGCCAGCAGTCCCACTGGTGCGGGAGGGTGGGAGCAGTACTTC.

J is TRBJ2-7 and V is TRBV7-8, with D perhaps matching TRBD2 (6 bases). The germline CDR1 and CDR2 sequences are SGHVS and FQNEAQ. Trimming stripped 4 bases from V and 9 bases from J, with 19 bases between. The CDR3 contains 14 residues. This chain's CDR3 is CASSYGRTGVVQYF. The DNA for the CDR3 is TGTGCCAGCAGCTACGGGAGAACGGGAGTTGTGCAGTACTTC.

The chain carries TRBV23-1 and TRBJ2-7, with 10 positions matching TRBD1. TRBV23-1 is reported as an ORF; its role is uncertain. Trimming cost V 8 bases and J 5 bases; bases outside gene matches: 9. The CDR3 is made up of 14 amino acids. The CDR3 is CASPGRDRGHEQYF. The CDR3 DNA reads TGCGCCAGCCCGGGGAGGGACAGGGGCCACGAGCAGTACTTC.

The CDR3 DNA follows: TGTGCCAGCAGGGGGACAGGGGGGGAAAACATTCAGTACTTC. Amino acid sequence: CASRGTGGENIQYF. This chain joins TRBV6-1 and TRBJ2-4; TRBD1 matches 11 bases. CDR1 and CDR2 (germline): MNHNS, SASEGT. J was trimmed by 5 bases and V by 6 bases; bases with no gene match: 3. This CDR3 region has 14 residues.

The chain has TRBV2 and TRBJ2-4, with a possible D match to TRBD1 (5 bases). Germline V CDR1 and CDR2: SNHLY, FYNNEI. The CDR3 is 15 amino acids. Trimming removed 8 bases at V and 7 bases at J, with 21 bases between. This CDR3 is CASSYLGRAGNIQYF. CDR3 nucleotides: TGTGCCAGCTCCTATTTGGGCAGGGCAGGGAACATTCAGTACTTC.

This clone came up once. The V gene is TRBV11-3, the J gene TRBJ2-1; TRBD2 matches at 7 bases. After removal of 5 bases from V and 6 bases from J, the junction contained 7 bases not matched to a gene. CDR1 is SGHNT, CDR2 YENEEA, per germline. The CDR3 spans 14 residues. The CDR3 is CASSPGGSGNEQFF. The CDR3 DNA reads TGTGCCAGCAGCCCCGGGGGGTCGGGCAATGAGCAGTTCTTC.

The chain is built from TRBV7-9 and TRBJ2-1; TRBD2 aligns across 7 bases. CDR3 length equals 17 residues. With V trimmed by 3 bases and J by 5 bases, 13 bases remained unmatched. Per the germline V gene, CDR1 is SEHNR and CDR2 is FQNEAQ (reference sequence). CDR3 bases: TGTGCCAGCAGCTTTGCTAGCGGAACGACGAAGGACAATGAGCAGTTCTTC. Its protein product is CASSFASGTTKDNEQFF.

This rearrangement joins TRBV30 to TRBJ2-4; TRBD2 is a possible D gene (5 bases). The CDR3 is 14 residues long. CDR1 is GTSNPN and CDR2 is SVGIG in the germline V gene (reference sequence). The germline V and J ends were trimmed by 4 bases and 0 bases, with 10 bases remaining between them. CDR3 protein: CAWKGDLAKNIQYF. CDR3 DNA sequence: TGTGCCTGGAAGGGAGATCTAGCCAAAAACATTCAGTACTTC.

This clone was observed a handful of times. The CDR3 sequence: CASRYGGSTYEQYF. The DNA for the CDR3 is TGTGCCAGCAGGTACGGGGGAAGCACCTACGAGCAGTACTTC. This chain links TRBV6-1 with TRBJ2-7; possible D gene TRBD2, 6 bases. V was pared by 6 bases and J by 2 bases, with 14 bases between. Germline values: CDR1 MNHNS, CDR2 SASEGT. The CDR3 extends over 14 amino acids.

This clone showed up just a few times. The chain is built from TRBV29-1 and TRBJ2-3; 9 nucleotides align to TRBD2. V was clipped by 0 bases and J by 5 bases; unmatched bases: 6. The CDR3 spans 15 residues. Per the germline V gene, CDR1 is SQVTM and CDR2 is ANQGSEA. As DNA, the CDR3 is TGCAGCGTTGAAGATCTAGCGGGATTGCAAGATACGCAGTATTTT. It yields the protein CSVEDLAGLQDTQYF.

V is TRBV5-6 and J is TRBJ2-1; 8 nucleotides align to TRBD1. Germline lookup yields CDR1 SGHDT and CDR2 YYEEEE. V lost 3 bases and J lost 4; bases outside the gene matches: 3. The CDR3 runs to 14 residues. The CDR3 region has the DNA TGTGCCAGCAGCTCGACAGGGGAGTACAATGAGCAGTTCTTC. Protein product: CASSSTGEYNEQFF.

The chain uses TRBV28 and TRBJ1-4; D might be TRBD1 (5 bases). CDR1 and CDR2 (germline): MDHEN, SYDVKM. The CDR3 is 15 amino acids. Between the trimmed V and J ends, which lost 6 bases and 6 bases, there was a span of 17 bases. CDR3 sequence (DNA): TGTGCCAGCAGCCCCCTGGGACGGGGGGATGAAAAACTGTTTTTT. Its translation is CASSPLGRGDEKLFF.

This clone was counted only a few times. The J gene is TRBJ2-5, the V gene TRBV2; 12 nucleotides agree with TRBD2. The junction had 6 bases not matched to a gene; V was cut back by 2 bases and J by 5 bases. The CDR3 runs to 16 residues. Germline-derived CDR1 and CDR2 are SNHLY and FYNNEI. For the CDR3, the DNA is TGTGCCAGCAGTGAACAGTCTAGCGGGAGGGCGGAGACCCAGTACTTC. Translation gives CASSEQSSGRAETQYF.

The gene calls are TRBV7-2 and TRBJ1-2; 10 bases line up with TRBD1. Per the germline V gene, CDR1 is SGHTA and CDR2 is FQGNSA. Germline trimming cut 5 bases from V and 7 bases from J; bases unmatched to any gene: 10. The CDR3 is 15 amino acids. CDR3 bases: TGTGCCAGCAGCCCCTGGGGAGGGACAGGGGTTGGCTACACCTTC. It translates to CASSPWGGTGVGYTF.

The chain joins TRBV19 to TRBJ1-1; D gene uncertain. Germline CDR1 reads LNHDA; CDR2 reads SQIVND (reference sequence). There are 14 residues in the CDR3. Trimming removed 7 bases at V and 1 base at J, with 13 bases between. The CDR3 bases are TGTGCCAGTATTTCGGACGGGGAGAACACTGAAGCTTTCTTT. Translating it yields CASISDGENTEAFF.

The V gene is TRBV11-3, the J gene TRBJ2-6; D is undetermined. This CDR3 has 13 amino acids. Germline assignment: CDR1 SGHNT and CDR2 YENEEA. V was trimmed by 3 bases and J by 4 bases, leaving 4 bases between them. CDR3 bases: TGTGCCAGCAGCTTTTCAGGGGCCAACGTCCTGACTTTC. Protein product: CASSFSGANVLTF.

The CDR3 sequence: CASSSKDRGHGELFF. The CDR3 DNA follows: TGTGCCAGCAGCTCCAAGGACAGGGGCCACGGGGAGCTGTTTTTT. The chain joins TRBV7-2 to TRBJ2-2; 9 bases line up with TRBD1. This CDR3 has 15 residues. Germline CDR1 is SGHTA and CDR2 is FQGNSA. V lost 4 bases, J lost 7 bases, and 7 bases stayed unmatched.